Presented here are 12 T cell receptor beta chains from one specimen sequenced in a study of blood T cell repertoires in COVID-19. Some clones are missing from TCRdb's copy, which holds only in-frame ones; the method was immunoSEQ multiplex PCR. The table records some 200,000 clones, 82% of them present only once. The sequencing sample was made of peripheral blood. These receptors originate from a woman between 40 and 50 years old with acute or convalescent COVID-19.

The J gene is TRBJ2-1, the V gene TRBV11-3; D might be TRBD2 (6 bases). The V end lost 0 bases, the J end lost 4 bases, and 10 bases lay between the germline ends. The CDR3 length is 15 residues. In germline, CDR1 is SGHNT, CDR2 YENEEA. The CDR3 DNA reads as TGTGCCAGCAGCTTAGATTCGGGAGATTACAATGAGCAGTTCTTC. Amino acids: CASSLDSGDYNEQFF.

The chain links TRBV5-1 to TRBJ1-4; TRBD1 matches 9 bases. Germline CDR1 reads SGHRS; CDR2 reads YFSETQ. The V and J ends lost 7 bases and 11 bases, in that order; junction bases with no gene match: 9. The CDR3 is 13 residues long. CDR3 in amino acids: CASSTGGTSKLFF. The CDR3 DNA follows: TGCGCCAGCTCGACAGGGGGGACGAGTAAACTGTTTTTT. The complete variable domain, with remaining parts taken from reference TRBV5-1 and TRBJ1-4, reads KAGVTQTPRYLIKTRGQQVTLSCSPISGHRSVSWYQQTPGQGLQFLFEYFSETQRNKGNFPGRFSGRQFSNSRSEMNVSTLELGDSALYLCASSTGGTSKLFFGSGTQLSVL.

V usage is TRBV24-1 and J usage is TRBJ2-2, with D perhaps TRBD1 (5 bases). V was cut by 6 bases and J by 4 bases, with 8 bases left in between. Germline CDR1 reads KGHDR; CDR2 reads SFDVKD. The CDR3 consists of 13 residues. CDR3 sequence (DNA): TGTGCCACCAGTCAGGGAATCACCGGGGAGCTGTTTTTT. Its protein is CATSQGITGELFF.

The sample holds one count of this clone. The chain is built from TRBV5-5 and TRBJ2-7; 11 positions agree with TRBD1. Trimming removed 4 bases from V and 3 bases from J; junction bases left unmatched: 18. The V gene's germline CDR1 is SGHKS and CDR2 YYEKEE (reference sequence). This CDR3 is 19 amino acids long. CDR3: CASSPAPGHPGQGGYEQYF. The CDR3 region has the DNA TGTGCCAGCAGCCCGGCACCGGGGCATCCGGGACAGGGGGGCTACGAGCAGTACTTC.

The chain recombines TRBV20-1 with TRBJ1-2; TRBD1 aligns across 9 bases. Germline V CDR1 and CDR2: DFQATT, SNEGSKA (reference sequence). V was pared by 8 bases and J by 8 bases, with 6 bases of the junction left unmatched. The CDR3 consists of 11 residues. The CDR3 DNA reads as TGCAGTACCTACAGGGGGCCGGGCTACACCTTC. Translation: CSTYRGPGYTF.

This clone was seen at least ten times. The chain recombines TRBV4-1 with TRBJ1-2, with TRBD1 identical over 7 bases. This CDR3 has 16 residues. Germline assignment: CDR1 MGHRA and CDR2 YSYEKL. J lost 8 bases, V lost 3 bases, and 15 bases had no gene match. The CDR3: CASSQAGDRVSTGYTF. The CDR3 region has the DNA TGCGCCAGCAGCCAGGCTGGAGACAGGGTGAGTACCGGCTACACCTTC.

This clone was picked up one time. The V call is TRBV18, the J call TRBJ1-5; TRBD1 matches at 7 bases. The CDR3 covers 14 residues. Per the germline V gene, CDR1 is KGHSH and CDR2 is LQKENI. V gave up 5 bases and J gave up 4 bases; unmatched junction bases: 5. CDR3 loop: CASSTGQRNQPQHF. The CDR3 DNA is TGTGCCAGCTCAACGGGACAGAGAAATCAGCCCCAGCATTTT.

This rearrangement joins TRBV20-1 to TRBJ2-4, with 7 bases lining up with TRBD2. The CDR3 loop spans 11 amino acids. Germline CDR1 and CDR2: DFQATT and SNEGSKA (reference sequence). V lost 7 bases and J lost 8; bases outside the gene matches: 5. DNA for the CDR3: TGCAGTGTAGAGGGAGGGGACATTCAGTACTTC. Translating gives CSVEGGDIQYF.

The rearrangement uses TRBV11-2 and TRBJ2-6; perhaps TRBD1 as D (7 bases). The CDR3 covers 19 residues. V lost 3 bases to trimming and J lost 0 bases, with 18 bases between them. Germline loops: CDR1 SGHAT, CDR2 FQNNGV. The CDR3 spells CASSFGQGGVSSGANVLTF. The CDR3 coding sequence is TGTGCCAGCAGCTTCGGGCAGGGGGGCGTGAGCTCTGGGGCCAACGTCCTGACTTTC. The full variable domain, completed using reference TRBV11-2 and TRBJ2-6, is EAGVAQSPRYKIIEKRQSVAFWCNPISGHATLYWYQQILGQGPKLLIQFQNNGVVDDSQLPKDRFSAERLKGVDSTLKIQPAKLEDSAVYLCASSFGQGGVSSGANVLTFGAGSRLTVL.

The V call is TRBV5-1, the J call TRBJ2-7, with D perhaps TRBD1 (6 bases). Deletions cut 0 bases from V and 5 bases from J, with 9 bases between. Germline V gene lookup returns CDR1 SGHRS and CDR2 YFSETQ. The CDR3 contains 13 residues. CDR3 sequence (DNA): TGCGCCAGCAGCTTGGACAGGGTCGACGAGCAGTACTTC. Translating it yields CASSLDRVDEQYF.

J is TRBJ1-1 and V is TRBV5-6, with a weak D call TRBD1 (5 bases). CDR3 length: 17 residues. Germline V gene data show CDR1 as SGHDT and CDR2 as YYEEEE. V was cut by 1 base and J by 5 bases, with 21 bases left in between. The CDR3 loop is CASSLRPWGVQGTEAFF. DNA for the CDR3: TGTGCCAGCAGCTTGAGGCCGTGGGGGGTTCAGGGTACTGAAGCTTTCTTT.

J is TRBJ2-1 and V is TRBV11-3; weak D call: TRBD2 (5 bases). This CDR3 region has 13 residues. The germline V gene has CDR1 SGHNT and CDR2 YENEEA. V lost 8 bases and J 3 bases, leaving 11 bases between the germline ends. CDR3: CASGRRGYNEQFF. DNA for the CDR3: TGTGCCAGCGGGAGAAGAGGCTACAATGAGCAGTTCTTC.